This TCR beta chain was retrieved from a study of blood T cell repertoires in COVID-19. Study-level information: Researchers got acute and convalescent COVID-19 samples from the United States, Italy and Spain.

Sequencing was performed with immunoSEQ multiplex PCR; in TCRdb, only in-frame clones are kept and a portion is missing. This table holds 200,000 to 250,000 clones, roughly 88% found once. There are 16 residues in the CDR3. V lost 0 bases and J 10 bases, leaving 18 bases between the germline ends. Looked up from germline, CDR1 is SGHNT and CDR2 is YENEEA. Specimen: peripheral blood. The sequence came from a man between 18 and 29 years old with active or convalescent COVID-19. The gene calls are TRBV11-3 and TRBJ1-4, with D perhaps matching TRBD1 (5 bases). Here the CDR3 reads CASSLDQQGAPGKLFF. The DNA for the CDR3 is TGTGCCAGCAGCTTAGATCAGCAAGGGGCGCCGGGAAAACTGTTTTTT.